The next 4 T cell receptor beta chains were all read from a single sample in a study of tumor-infiltrating lymphocytes in primary liver carcinoma. From around 500 ng of total RNA, TCR beta-specific cDNA was reverse-transcribed using a constant-region primer. Each TCR beta library was derived from three nested multiplex PCR rounds that employed slightly modified ARM-PCR. For approximately 10 cycles apiece, the opening two PCR rounds ran with TRBV1-TRBV30 forward primers and a C-beta reverse primer. TCRdb reanalysed the multiplex PCR reads using MiXCR and keeps one entry per CDR3 protein. The sample yields hundreds of thousands of distinct CDR3 sequences, 65% seen once. Unsorted whole blood yielded the blood RNA, and germline DNA was also extracted. Sequencing used peripheral blood. Every receptor here comes from a man in his forties or fifties with primary liver carcinoma and hepatitis B virus infection.

With regard to this clonotype: Since the CDR3 does not end with the conserved phenylalanine or tryptophan, this likely comes from a read error. The chain employs TRBV7-9 and TRBJ2-7, with TRBD2 matching over 10 bases. Germline V gene sequence: CDR1 SEHNR, CDR2 FQNEAQ (reference sequence). V trimming: 6 bases; J trimming: 6 bases; junction bases outside the gene matches: 8. The CDR3 consists of 14 residues. DNA for the CDR3: TGTGCCAGCAGACGTACTAGCGGGGTTACCGAGCAGTACCTC. This gives the protein CASRRTSGVTEQYL.

This clonotype was recorded a few times. A read error is possible here, since a much larger clone lies one base away. The chain joins TRBV29-1 to TRBJ2-7, with D perhaps TRBD1 (6 bases). This CDR3 is 14 amino acids long. The germline V and J ends were trimmed by 5 bases and 5 bases, with 19 bases remaining between them. Germline assignment: CDR1 SQVTM and CDR2 ANQGSEA. The CDR3 sequence is CSVIGSGALDEQYF. Written as DNA, the CDR3 is TGCAGCGTTATCGGCTCAGGGGCCCTAGACGAGCAGTACTTC.

The table lists this clonotype with many counts. The chain uses TRBV29-1 and TRBJ1-1; 7 bases are shared with TRBD1. The CDR3 covers 14 residues. Germline CDR1 reads SQVTM; CDR2 reads ANQGSEA. The V segment lost 3 bases and the J segment 0 bases; nucleotides outside the gene matches: 4. In nucleotides, the CDR3 is TGCAGCGTTGAGGACGGACAGGTGAACACTGAAGCTTTCTTT. Its protein product is CSVEDGQVNTEAFF.

Worth noting for this clonotype: An end of the junction differs from the germline gene, which may be a read error. The chain combines TRBV4-3 with TRBJ2-7; 9 bases line up with TRBD1. Germline assignment: CDR1 LGHNA and CDR2 YSLEER. The CDR3 covers 14 residues. CDR3 amino acids: CGSSLMTGGYEQYF. The CDR3 DNA is TGCGGCAGCAGCCTGATGACAGGGGGCTACGAGCAGTACTTC.